Listed here are 9 T cell receptor beta chains from one sample, sequenced in a study of blood T cell repertoires in COVID-19 (dated by TCRdb to the early 2020s). The protocol used for the library was the immunoSEQ multiplex PCR assay. Sourced from immuneACCESS, this table was stored by TCRdb with only in-frame sequences that have V and J called. A share of the clones is absent; for the studies checked, an unresolved V gene accounts for under half, and the remainder has no known explanation. This sample is represented by about 280,000 clones; about nine tenths of them were singletons. About 3% of the sample rests with the top ten. Source material: peripheral blood. Every receptor here comes from a young woman with active or convalescent COVID-19.

The V and J genes are TRBV19 and TRBJ1-4; no clear D. Germline V CDR1 and CDR2: LNHDA, SQIVND (reference sequence). V was clipped by 3 bases and J by 3 bases, with 8 bases between them. CDR3 length: 14 amino acids. For the CDR3, the DNA is TGTGCCAGTAGTATTGCGGGCGCTAATGAAAAACTGTTTTTT. This encodes CASSIAGANEKLFF.

This rearrangement joins TRBV24-1 to TRBJ1-2; unclear D gene. The CDR3 contains 13 residues. From germline, CDR1 is KGHDR and CDR2 SFDVKD. The V end lost 4 bases, the J end lost 3 bases, and 8 bases lay between the germline ends. The CDR3 DNA sequence: TGTGCCACCAGTGAAGAAAACTACTATGGCTACACCTTC. Translation gives CATSEENYYGYTF.

The chain carries TRBV7-2 and TRBJ1-5; D uncertain. With 5 bases removed from V and 7 bases from J, the gap between germline ends came to 9 bases. CDR1 SGHTA and CDR2 FQGNSA come from the germline V gene. This CDR3 has 12 amino acids. CDR3 amino acids: CASSPPGQPQHF. CDR3 bases: TGTGCCAGCAGCCCCCCTGGCCAGCCCCAGCATTTT.

The V gene is TRBV9, the J gene TRBJ2-5, with 7 bases aligning to TRBD1. Germline V gene sequence: CDR1 SGDLS, CDR2 YYNGEE. The CDR3 runs to 14 residues. V dropped 2 bases and J dropped 5; count of bases not matched to a gene: 6. The DNA for the CDR3 is TGTGCCAGCAGCGTTACAGGGGTCAGGGAGACCCAGTACTTC. It encodes CASSVTGVRETQYF.

This chain uses TRBV9 with TRBJ1-1; TRBD1 is a possible D gene (6 bases). This CDR3 has 13 residues. The V end was cut by 3 bases, the J end by 1 base, with 7 bases between. Per germline, CDR1 SGDLS and CDR2 YYNGEE. As DNA, the CDR3 is TGTGCCAGCAGCGCGGGACAGAACACTGAAGCTTTCTTT. Encoded protein: CASSAGQNTEAFF.

The chain employs TRBV18 and TRBJ1-3; 9 bases line up with TRBD1. With 0 bases clipped from V and 2 bases from J, the junction kept 2 bases outside the gene matches. Germline V gene lookup returns CDR1 KGHSH and CDR2 LQKENI. The CDR3 consists of 16 residues. The CDR3 nucleotides read TGTGCCAGCTCACCACCGTGGACAGGGGCTGGAAACACCATATATTTT. Protein sequence: CASSPPWTGAGNTIYF.

This rearrangement joins TRBV28 to TRBJ1-4; TRBD1 matches 8 bases. Trimming removed 6 bases from V and 5 bases from J; junction bases left unmatched: 5. Germline CDR1 is MDHEN and CDR2 is SYDVKM. The length of the CDR3 is 14 residues. As DNA, the CDR3 is TGTGCCAGCAGCCAAACAGGGGGGAATGAAAAACTGTTTTTT. Translating it yields CASSQTGGNEKLFF.

The V gene is TRBV19, the J gene TRBJ1-2; D not resolved. Looked up from germline, CDR1 is LNHDA and CDR2 is SQIVND (reference sequence). With 6 bases removed from V and 0 bases from J, the gap between germline ends came to 11 bases. The CDR3 totals 14 residues. CDR3 protein: CASRQRSANYGYTF. As DNA, the CDR3 is TGTGCCAGTAGGCAGCGAAGCGCTAACTATGGCTACACCTTC.

The rearrangement uses TRBV10-1 and TRBJ1-1; no clear D. Germline values: CDR1 WNHNN, CDR2 SYGVQD (reference sequence). CDR3 length: 14 amino acids. The ends were cut back, 9 bases at V and 10 bases at J, with 24 bases in the middle. CDR3 in amino acids: CASDEGGRTLGAFF. As DNA, the CDR3 is TGCGCCAGTGATGAGGGTGGTAGGACCCTGGGAGCTTTCTTT.